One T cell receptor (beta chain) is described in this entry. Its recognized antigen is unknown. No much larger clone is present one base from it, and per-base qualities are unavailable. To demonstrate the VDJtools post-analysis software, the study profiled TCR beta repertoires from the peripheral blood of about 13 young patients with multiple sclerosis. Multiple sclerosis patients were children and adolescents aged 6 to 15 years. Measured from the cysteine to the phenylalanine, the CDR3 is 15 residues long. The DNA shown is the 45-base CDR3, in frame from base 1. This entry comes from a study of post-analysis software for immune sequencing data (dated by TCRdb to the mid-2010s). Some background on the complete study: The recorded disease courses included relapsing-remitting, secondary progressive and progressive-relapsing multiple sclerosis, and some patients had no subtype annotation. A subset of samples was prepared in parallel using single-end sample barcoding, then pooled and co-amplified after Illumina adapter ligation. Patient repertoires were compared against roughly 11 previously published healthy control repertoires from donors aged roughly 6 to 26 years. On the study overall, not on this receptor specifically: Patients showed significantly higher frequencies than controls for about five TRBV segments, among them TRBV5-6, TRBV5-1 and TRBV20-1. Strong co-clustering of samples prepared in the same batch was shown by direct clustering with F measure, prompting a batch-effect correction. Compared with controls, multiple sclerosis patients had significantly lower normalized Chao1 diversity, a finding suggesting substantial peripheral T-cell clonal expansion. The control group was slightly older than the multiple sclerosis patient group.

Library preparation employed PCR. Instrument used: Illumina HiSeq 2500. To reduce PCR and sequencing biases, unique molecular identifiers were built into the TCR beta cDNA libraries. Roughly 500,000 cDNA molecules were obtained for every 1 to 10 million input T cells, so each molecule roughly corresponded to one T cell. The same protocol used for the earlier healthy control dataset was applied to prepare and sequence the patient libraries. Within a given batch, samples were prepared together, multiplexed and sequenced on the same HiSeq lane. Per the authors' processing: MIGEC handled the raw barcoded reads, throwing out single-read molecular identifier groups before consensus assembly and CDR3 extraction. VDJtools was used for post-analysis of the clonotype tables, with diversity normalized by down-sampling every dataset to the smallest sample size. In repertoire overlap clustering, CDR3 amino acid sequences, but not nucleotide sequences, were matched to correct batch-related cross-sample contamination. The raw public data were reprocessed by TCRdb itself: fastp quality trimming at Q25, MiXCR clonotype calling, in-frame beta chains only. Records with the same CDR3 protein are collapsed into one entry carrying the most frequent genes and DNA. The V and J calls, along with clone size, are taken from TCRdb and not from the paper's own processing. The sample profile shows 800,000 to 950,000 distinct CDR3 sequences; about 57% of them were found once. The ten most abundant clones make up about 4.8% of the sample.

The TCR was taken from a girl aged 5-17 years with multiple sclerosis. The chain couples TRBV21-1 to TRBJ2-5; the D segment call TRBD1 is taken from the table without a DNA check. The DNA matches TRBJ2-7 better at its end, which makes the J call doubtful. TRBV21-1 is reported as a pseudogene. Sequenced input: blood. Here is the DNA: TGTGCCAGCAGCTCGCTCGGGCAGGGTAGTTGCGAGCAGTACTTC. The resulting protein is CASSSLGQGSCEQYF.